This TCR beta chain came from a study of blood T cell repertoires in COVID-19. For the study at large: Italy, Spain and the United States were the sources of the convalescent and acute COVID-19 samples.

Between the trimmed V and J ends, which lost 3 bases and 10 bases, there was a span of 13 bases. CDR3 length: 13 amino acids. Per germline, CDR1 LNHDA and CDR2 SQIVND (reference sequence). Sequenced by immunoSEQ multiplex PCR; TCRdb stores in-frame clones only, minus some. The repertoire holds some 180,000 clones, with about four fifths as singletons. Sequencing was carried out using peripheral blood. The TCR was taken from an elderly woman with acute or convalescent COVID-19. This sequence joins TRBV19 and TRBJ1-5; maybe TRBD1 (6 bases). CDR3 sequence (DNA): TGTGCCAGTAGTATTCGGGGAGGGGGACCCCAGCATTTT. Protein sequence: CASSIRGGGPQHF.